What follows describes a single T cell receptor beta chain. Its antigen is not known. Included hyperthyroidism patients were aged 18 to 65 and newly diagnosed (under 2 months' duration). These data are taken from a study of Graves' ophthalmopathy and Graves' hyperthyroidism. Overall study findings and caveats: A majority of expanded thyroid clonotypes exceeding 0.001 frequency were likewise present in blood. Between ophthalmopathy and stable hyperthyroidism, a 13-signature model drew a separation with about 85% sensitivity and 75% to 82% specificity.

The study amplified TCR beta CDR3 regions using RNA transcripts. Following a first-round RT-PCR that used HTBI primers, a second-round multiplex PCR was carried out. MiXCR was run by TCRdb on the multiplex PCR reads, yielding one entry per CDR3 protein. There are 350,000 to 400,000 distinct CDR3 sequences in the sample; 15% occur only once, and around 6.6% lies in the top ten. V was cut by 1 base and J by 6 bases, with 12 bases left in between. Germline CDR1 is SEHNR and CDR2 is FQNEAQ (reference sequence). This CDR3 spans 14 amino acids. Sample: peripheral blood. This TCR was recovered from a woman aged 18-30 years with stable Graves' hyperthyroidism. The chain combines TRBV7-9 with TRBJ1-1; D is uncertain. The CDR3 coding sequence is TGTGCCAGCAGCTTAGAAGCCCCTGTGGCTGAAGCTTTCTTT. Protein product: CASSLEAPVAEAFF.